This entry lists 16 T cell receptor beta chains sequenced from one sample in a study of a mutant IDH1 vaccine in newly diagnosed glioma. TCRdb keeps only in-frame clones here, not all; method: immunoSEQ multiplex PCR. The sample lists around 44,000 clones, around 80% occurring once. Their specific antigens are unknown. Time point noted: week 35, safety follow-up. The investigators gave 300 ug of mutant IDH1 20-mer peptide in each vaccine dose, together with topical imiquimod. Source: PBMCs, taken from a glioma patient whose treatment included an IDH1 peptide vaccine. These receptors came from a man in his forties or fifties with glioma.

This clone came up once. The J gene is TRBJ2-7, the V gene TRBV6-5, with D maybe TRBD2 (5 bases). V was trimmed by 0 bases and J by 7 bases, leaving 13 bases between them. CDR1 and CDR2 from the germline V gene are MNHEY and SVGAGI. CDR3 length: 14 amino acids. The CDR3 DNA is TGTGCCAGCAGTTACTCCCGGGGTGGGTCGGAGCAGTACTTC. Amino acids: CASSYSRGGSEQYF.

This clone appeared a single time. The chain is built from TRBV11-3 and TRBJ1-1; the match to TRBD1 covers 7 bases. The V gene end was trimmed by 5 bases and the J gene end by 1 base; junction bases not matched to a gene: 1. The CDR3 loop spans 13 amino acids. CDR1 and CDR2 (germline): SGHNT, YENEEA. The CDR3 coding sequence is TGTGCCAGCAGCCGACAGGGGAACACTGAAGCTTTCTTT. Translated, it gives CASSRQGNTEAFF.

This clone was counted a few times. The genes are TRBV7-9 and TRBJ1-4, with D perhaps matching TRBD1 (6 bases). Germline-derived CDR1 and CDR2 are SEHNR and FQNEAQ (reference sequence). The CDR3 is 15 amino acids. The germline V and J ends were trimmed by 5 bases and 0 bases, with 10 bases remaining between them. DNA of the CDR3: TGTGCCAGCAGCCTTAACAGGGCAACTAATGAAAAACTGTTTTTT. Residues: CASSLNRATNEKLFF.

This clone was recorded once. The rearrangement uses TRBV27 and TRBJ1-1; 7 nucleotides align to TRBD1. The J segment lost 3 bases and the V segment lost 6 bases, leaving 13 bases of the junction unmatched. Looked up from germline, CDR1 is MNHEY and CDR2 is SMNVEV (reference sequence). This CDR3 region has 16 residues. As DNA, the CDR3 is TGTGCCAGCAGGCTAAAACCCACTACAGGGGACACTGAAGCTTTCTTT. Translation: CASRLKPTTGDTEAFF.

The J gene is TRBJ2-2, the V gene TRBV19; 7 positions agree with TRBD1. The CDR3 length is 17 residues. Germline CDR1 and CDR2: LNHDA and SQIVND (reference sequence). Unmatched junction bases numbered 5, after V lost 1 base and J lost 0 bases. In DNA, the CDR3 is TGTGCCAGTAGTATAGCTAGGGGGCCCGCGAACACCGGGGAGCTGTTTTTT. It specifies CASSIARGPANTGELFF. Filled out from reference TRBV19 and TRBJ2-2, the complete variable domain reads DGGITQSPKYLFRKEGQNVTLSCEQNLNHDAMYWYRQDPGQGLRLIYYSQIVNDFQKGDIAEGYSVSREKKESFPLTVTSAQKNPTAFYLCASSIARGPANTGELFFGEGSRLTVL.

V and J are TRBV20-1 and TRBJ2-7; maybe TRBD2 (5 bases). The germline V gene has CDR1 DFQATT and CDR2 SNEGSKA (reference sequence). The CDR3 has 11 amino acids. V shed 5 bases and J shed 5 bases, with 10 bases lying between them. The CDR3 reads CSAELVNEQYF. Here the CDR3 DNA reads TGCAGTGCTGAACTAGTAAACGAGCAGTACTTC.

The rearrangement joins TRBV6-4 to TRBJ2-3; 8 bases agree with TRBD2. The ends lost 6 bases at V and 0 bases at J; junction bases unmatched: 2. The germline gives CDR1 MRHNA, CDR2 SNTAGT. The CDR3 spans 14 residues. CDR3 nucleotides: TGTGCCAGCAGCCGGGGGGGGAGCACAGATACGCAGTATTTT. Its translation is CASSRGGSTDTQYF.

The genes are TRBV2 and TRBJ2-5, with a possible D match to TRBD2 (7 bases). Deletions cut 6 bases from V and 5 bases from J, with 19 bases between. CDR1 and CDR2 from the germline V gene are SNHLY and FYNNEI. CDR3 length: 15 residues. The CDR3 nucleotides read TGTGCCAGCAGGACGGGGTCTGGGAGGGGGGAGACCCAGTACTTC. This sequence encodes CASRTGSGRGETQYF. The variable domain in full, with the rest retrieved from reference TRBV2 and TRBJ2-5, is EPEVTQTPSHQVTQMGQEVILRCVPISNHLYFYWYRQILGQKVEFLVSFYNNEISEKSEIFDDQFSVERPDGSNFTLKIRSTKLEDSAMYFCASRTGSGRGETQYFGPGTRLLVL.

The chain recombines TRBV2 with TRBJ1-4; 9 positions match TRBD1. Germline V gene sequence: CDR1 SNHLY, CDR2 FYNNEI. V shed 1 base and J 8 bases; nucleotides not matched to a gene: 5. The CDR3 has 15 residues. Here the CDR3 reads CASSEDQTGGEKLFF. The CDR3 DNA follows: TGTGCCAGCAGTGAAGATCAGACAGGGGGAGAAAAACTGTTTTTT.

J is TRBJ1-1 and V is TRBV30; the D is unclear. Trimming stripped 4 bases from V and 6 bases from J, with 18 bases between. Germline assignment: CDR1 GTSNPN and CDR2 SVGIG (reference sequence). The CDR3 consists of 14 residues. This CDR3 is CAWTNGRRGAEAFF. CDR3 nucleotides: TGTGCCTGGACCAACGGACGGCGTGGCGCTGAAGCTTTCTTT.

The chain has TRBV5-6 and TRBJ2-5; D ambiguous. This CDR3 is 11 amino acids long. Trimming took off 1 base at V and 5 bases at J, with 3 bases between the two ends. The germline V gene encodes CDR1 SGHDT and CDR2 YYEEEE. CDR3 region: CASSLSETQYF. CDR3 nucleotides: TGTGCCAGCAGCTTGAGTGAGACCCAGTACTTC.

The chain couples TRBV9 to TRBJ1-2, with D possibly TRBD1 on 5 matching bases. V was clipped by 4 bases and J by 4 bases, with 11 bases between them. Germline CDR1 SGDLS, CDR2 YYNGEE. The CDR3 covers 13 residues. CDR3: CASSIDGTYGYTF. The CDR3 DNA reads TGTGCCAGCAGCATCGACGGGACCTATGGCTACACCTTC.

V usage is TRBV7-2 and J usage is TRBJ1-5, with D tentatively TRBD1 (6 bases). CDR1 and CDR2 (germline): SGHTA, FQGNSA. The CDR3 sequence is 13 residues long. V lost 5 bases, J lost 4 bases, and 9 bases lay in between. The CDR3 DNA sequence: TGTGCCAGCAGCCCCCAGGGGAATCAGCCCCAGCATTTT. This encodes CASSPQGNQPQHF.

J is TRBJ1-1 and V is TRBV5-1; no clear D. V was cut by 4 bases and J by 1 base, with 11 bases left in between. The CDR3 extends over 14 amino acids. Germline loops: CDR1 SGHRS, CDR2 YFSETQ. The CDR3 sequence: CASSPTPGNTEAFF. CDR3 DNA sequence: TGCGCCAGCAGCCCAACTCCGGGGAACACTGAAGCTTTCTTT.

This chain connects TRBV7-9 to TRBJ2-5; the match to TRBD1 covers 7 bases. Trimming removed 5 bases from V and 5 bases from J; junction bases left unmatched: 8. CDR1 SEHNR and CDR2 FQNEAQ come from the germline V gene (reference sequence). The CDR3 runs to 14 residues. CDR3 loop: CASSRQGSWETQYF. The CDR3 DNA follows: TGTGCCAGCAGCCGACAGGGATCGTGGGAGACCCAGTACTTC. Using reference TRBV7-9 and TRBJ2-5 for the parts outside the CDR3, the full variable domain is DTGVSQNPRHKITKRGQNVTFRCDPISEHNRLYWYRQTLGQGPEFLTYFQNEAQLEKSRLLSDRFSAERPKGSFSTLEIQRTEQGDSAMYLCASSRQGSWETQYFGPGTRLLVL.

The chain has TRBV20-1 and TRBJ1-1; no clear D gene. The CDR3 length is 11 residues. Germline CDR1 and CDR2: DFQATT and SNEGSKA (reference sequence). Trimming stripped 7 bases from V and 3 bases from J, with 9 bases between. CDR3 loop: CSVEGDTEAFF. DNA for the CDR3: TGCAGTGTGGAGGGCGACACTGAAGCTTTCTTT.